The 17 T cell receptor beta chains given below trace back to one sample, sequenced in a study of metastatic and nonmetastatic thyroid tumors. No patient received treatment before thyroid surgery. TCRdb re-called clones via MiXCR from the PCR reads. The table includes around 7,500 clones, 29% detected once. The material sequenced was tumor tissue. The receptor source for this set is a female donor with papillary thyroid cancer or a benign thyroid nodule (not recorded which). Some clones in this sample may be carry-over from other donors' samples.

This clone was picked up a small number of times. This chain links TRBV30 with TRBJ2-1; D gene uncertain. Germline V CDR1 and CDR2: GTSNPN, SVGIG (reference sequence). Trimming took 0 bases from V and 4 from J, leaving 10 bases between them. The CDR3 has 14 amino acids. The DNA of the CDR3 is TGTGCCTGGAGTGTGTCGGCCGGATACAATGAGCAGTTCTTC. Residues: CAWSVSAGYNEQFF.

The rearrangement links TRBV12-3 or TRBV12-4 to TRBJ2-2; 13 bases are a match to TRBD2. The CDR3 sequence is 15 residues long. The V segment lost 5 bases and the J segment 6 bases; nucleotides outside the gene matches: 3. CDR3 bases: TGTGCCAGCAGTCAACTAGCGGGAGGGGCCGGGGAGCTGTTTTTT. Amino acids: CASSQLAGGAGELFF.

This CDR3 reads CASSILTQGYEQFF. CDR3 nucleotides: TGTGCCAGTAGTATTTTGACCCAGGGCTATGAGCAGTTCTTC. This chain uses TRBV19 with TRBJ2-1, with D tentatively TRBD1 (5 bases). Trimming left V 3 bases short and J 8 bases short, with 14 bases between. The CDR3 has 14 amino acids. Germline CDR1 reads LNHDA; CDR2 reads SQIVND (reference sequence).

This clone qualifies as medium-sized. Other DNA sequences within the sample encode an identical CDR3. This rearrangement joins TRBV7-3 to TRBJ1-1; possibly TRBD1 for D (6 bases). Germline values: CDR1 SGHTA, CDR2 FQGTGA. The CDR3 contains 14 residues. The V end was cut by 4 bases, the J end by 4 bases, with 13 bases between. The CDR3 loop is CASSWGASGTEAFF. The DNA for the CDR3 is TGTGCCAGCAGCTGGGGGGCGTCGGGCACTGAAGCTTTCTTT.

The chain is built from TRBV15 and TRBJ2-3; TRBD2 is a possible D gene (5 bases). CDR1 and CDR2 (germline): LNHNV, YYDKDF (reference sequence). Deletions cut 1 base from V and 11 bases from J, with 10 bases between. The CDR3 runs 12 residues. CDR3 DNA sequence: TGTGCCACCAGCAGAGGGACTCAGGTGCAGTATTTT. Protein product: CATSRGTQVQYF.

The chain combines TRBV12-3 or TRBV12-4 with TRBJ2-3, with a possible D match to TRBD2 (6 bases). Trimming stripped 5 bases from V and 4 bases from J, with 10 bases between. The CDR3 spans 13 residues. The CDR3 DNA reads TGTGCCAGCAGTGGAGGGCCCCCAGATACGCAGTATTTT. This encodes CASSGGPPDTQYF.

J is TRBJ2-1 and V is TRBV5-1, with TRBD1 as a possible D gene (5 bases). The germline gives CDR1 SGHRS, CDR2 YFSETQ. V gave up 1 base and J gave up 6 bases, with 17 bases separating them. This CDR3 contains 16 residues. The CDR3 bases are TGCGCCAGCAGCTTGATAGGGCAGGGTTTTCCCAATGAGCAGTTCTTC. Protein sequence: CASSLIGQGFPNEQFF.

The chain is built from TRBV28 and TRBJ2-7; D not resolved. Trimming took 1 base from V and 3 from J, leaving 4 bases between them. The CDR3 totals 12 residues. Germline lookup yields CDR1 MDHEN and CDR2 SYDVKM. The CDR3: CASSLSNYEQYF. CDR3 in DNA: TGTGCCAGCAGTTTATCAAACTACGAGCAGTACTTC.

This clone is labeled as medium-sized. The rearrangement joins TRBV28 to TRBJ1-2; D ambiguous. Trimming cost V 10 bases and J 6 bases, with 24 bases left between them. The CDR3 length is 15 residues. CDR1 MDHEN and CDR2 SYDVKM come from the germline V gene. The CDR3 DNA sequence: TGTGCCACCCACAGAGGCCTTATCCAGGATCATGGCTACACCTTC. Translation: CATHRGLIQDHGYTF.

This chain links TRBV20-1 with TRBJ1-1, with D possibly matching TRBD1 (6 bases). V shed 0 bases and J shed 3 bases, with 17 bases lying between them. Germline values: CDR1 DFQATT, CDR2 SNEGSKA (reference sequence). The CDR3 covers 16 residues. The CDR3 DNA reads TGCAGTGCTAGAGATCAGGGGACCCATTCGGACACTGAAGCTTTCTTT. Translated, it gives CSARDQGTHSDTEAFF.

This clone was counted only a few times. A read error may account for a junction end that differs from germline. The gene calls are TRBV6-1 and TRBJ2-7; 15 positions match TRBD2. Germline CDR1 is MNHNS and CDR2 is SASEGT. The CDR3 is 16 amino acids. Written as DNA, the CDR3 is TGTGCCAGCAGGTTGGGACTAGCGGGAGGTCCCTACGAGCACTACTTC. It encodes CASRLGLAGGPYEHYF.

This clone was picked up many times. The CDR3 bases are TGTGCCAGCACCGAAGTGGCAACTAATGAAAAACTGTTTTTT. Translation gives CASTEVATNEKLFF. The rearrangement links TRBV7-9 to TRBJ1-4; D call uncertain. Germline V gene data show CDR1 as SEHNR and CDR2 as FQNEAQ (reference sequence). V was clipped by 7 bases and J by 0 bases, with 9 bases between them. The CDR3 is made up of 14 amino acids.

V usage is TRBV28 and J usage is TRBJ2-7, with 10 bases matching TRBD1. Germline V gene data show CDR1 as MDHEN and CDR2 as SYDVKM. This CDR3 has 16 amino acids. CDR3 region: CEGSTQAGTGVDEQYF. The DNA of the CDR3 is TGTGAAGGCAGTACCCAAGCCGGGACAGGGGTCGACGAGCAGTACTTC.

The chain is built from TRBV7-9 and TRBJ1-5, with D unresolved. Germline V gives CDR1 SEHNR, CDR2 FQNEAQ (reference sequence). Deletions cut 6 bases from V and 3 bases from J, with 12 bases between. The CDR3 spans 14 residues. CDR3 sequence (DNA): TGTGCCAGCAGTGTCACCGGGAACAATCAGCCCCAGCATTTT. It yields the protein CASSVTGNNQPQHF. Full variable domain (rest looked up from reference TRBV7-9 and TRBJ1-5): DTGVSQNPRHKITKRGQNVTFRCDPISEHNRLYWYRQTLGQGPEFLTYFQNEAQLEKSRLLSDRFSAERPKGSFSTLEIQRTEQGDSAMYLCASSVTGNNQPQHFGDGTRLSIL.

The chain couples TRBV27 to TRBJ2-1; 13 bases match TRBD2. This CDR3 comprises 19 residues. In germline, CDR1 is MNHEY, CDR2 SMNVEV (reference sequence). J was trimmed by 0 bases and V by 4 bases; bases with no gene match: 9. CDR3 nucleotides: TGTGCCAGCAGTTCCCCCCGGACTAGCGGGGGCAGCTCCTACAATGAGCAGTTCTTC. Residues: CASSSPRTSGGSSYNEQFF.

The J gene is TRBJ1-3, the V gene TRBV5-4; no firm D call. V dropped 0 bases and J dropped 0 bases, with 13 bases sitting between them. The CDR3 contains 17 residues. Germline loops: CDR1 SGHNT, CDR2 YYREEE (reference sequence). The CDR3 coding sequence is TGTGCCAGCAGCTTGGTAGTGGGGTTGGGCTCTGGAAACACCATATATTTT. This encodes CASSLVVGLGSGNTIYF.

This clone is labeled as medium-sized. This sequence joins TRBV27 and TRBJ1-5; 7 bases line up with TRBD1. V dropped 2 bases and J dropped 2; count of bases not matched to a gene: 6. Germline loops: CDR1 MNHEY, CDR2 SMNVEV (reference sequence). This CDR3 has 16 amino acids. The CDR3 sequence: CASSLGSGTGNQPQHF. The CDR3 coding sequence is TGTGCCAGCAGTTTAGGATCTGGGACAGGCAATCAGCCCCAGCATTTT.